These 28 T cell receptor beta chains originate from one sample sequenced in a study of technical replicates of blood from a few donors. The method was immunoSEQ multiplex PCR; TCRdb's version includes in-frame clones alone and lacks a portion of them. The data hold about 69,000 clones, with 75% to 90% observed a single time. Sequencing was performed on PBMCs. These receptors all stem from a human donor in good health. Some clones in this sample may be carry-over from other donors' samples.

The chain combines TRBV4-1 with TRBJ1-4, with 8 bases matching TRBD1. The trim removed 2 bases at V and 8 bases at J, leaving 7 bases unmatched. Looked up from germline, CDR1 is MGHRA and CDR2 is YSYEKL. This CDR3 has 15 residues. The CDR3, as DNA: TGCGCCAGCAGCCAATCCCAGGGGGCTGGGGAAAAACTGTTTTTT. It is translated as CASSQSQGAGEKLFF.

The chain has TRBV7-2 and TRBJ2-2; D not resolved. This CDR3 is built from 14 residues. Between the trimmed V and J ends, which lost 0 bases and 3 bases, there was a span of 5 bases. Germline V gives CDR1 SGHTA, CDR2 FQGNSA. The CDR3 nucleotides are TGTGCCAGCAGCTTAGCGTTAGACACCGGGGAGCTGTTTTTT. It encodes CASSLALDTGELFF.

The chain is built from TRBV4-3 and TRBJ2-1; tentative D call: TRBD2 (6 bases). Trimming shortened V by 0 bases and J by 9 bases, and 15 bases separated the two germline ends. The germline V gene has CDR1 LGHNA and CDR2 YSLEER. The CDR3 has 15 residues. The CDR3 spells CASSQDAGRGSEQFF. For the CDR3, the DNA is TGCGCCAGCAGCCAAGATGCAGGGCGGGGTAGTGAGCAGTTCTTC.

The chain is built from TRBV5-4 and TRBJ2-7; 8 nucleotides align to TRBD1. J was trimmed by 2 bases and V by 4 bases; bases with no gene match: 8. CDR3 size: 15 residues. Germline CDR1 SGHNT, CDR2 YYREEE (reference sequence). The DNA of the CDR3 is TGTGCCAGCAGCATCAGGACAGGGCGAACCTACGAGCAGTACTTC. This gives the protein CASSIRTGRTYEQYF. Variable domain in full (rest from reference TRBV5-4 and TRBJ2-7): ETGVTQSPTHLIKTRGQQVTLRCSSQSGHNTVSWYQQALGQGPQFIFQYYREEENGRGNFPPRFSGLQFPNYSSELNVNALELDDSALYLCASSIRTGRTYEQYFGPGTRLTVT.

The chain joins TRBV7-9 to TRBJ1-1, with 8 positions matching TRBD1. The germline gives CDR1 SEHNR, CDR2 FQNEAQ (reference sequence). V lost 4 bases to trimming and J lost 1 base; unmatched junction nucleotides: 2. This CDR3 has 14 amino acids. The CDR3 DNA reads as TGTGCCAGCAGCTGGCAGGGGGCGAACACTGAAGCTTTCTTT. This translates into CASSWQGANTEAFF.

This clone is termed medium-sized. The rearrangement links TRBV5-1 to TRBJ2-7; 10 positions match TRBD2. CDR3 length: 20 amino acids. Germline CDR1 is SGHRS and CDR2 is YFSETQ. With 7 bases clipped from V and 4 bases from J, the junction kept 26 bases outside the gene matches. The CDR3 sequence is CASSPTSWFQTSGRLYEQYF. CDR3 DNA sequence: TGCGCCAGCTCACCGACATCTTGGTTTCAGACTAGCGGGCGACTGTACGAGCAGTACTTC.

The rearrangement uses TRBV7-2 and TRBJ2-1, with TRBD1 identical over 8 bases. The germline CDR1 and CDR2 sequences are SGHTA and FQGNSA. CDR3 size: 17 residues. V lost 7 bases, J lost 2 bases, and 13 bases stayed unmatched. The DNA for the CDR3 is TGTGCCAGCACCCCGGACAGGGTAAGAAGACCCTACAATGAGCAGTTCTTC. It is translated as CASTPDRVRRPYNEQFF.

This rearrangement joins TRBV4-3 to TRBJ1-2; TRBD1 is a possible D gene (5 bases). CDR3 length: 16 residues. Per the germline V gene, CDR1 is LGHNA and CDR2 is YSLEER. V lost 3 bases and J lost 7, with 21 bases in between. CDR3 sequence: CASSHWSEGAGVGYTF. DNA for the CDR3: TGCGCCAGCAGCCACTGGTCGGAAGGGGCAGGTGTTGGCTACACCTTC.

The chain is built from TRBV27 and TRBJ2-7; perhaps TRBD2 as D (5 bases). This CDR3 is built from 14 residues. V was trimmed by 4 bases and J by 7 bases, leaving 17 bases between them. Germline V gene data show CDR1 as MNHEY and CDR2 as SMNVEV (reference sequence). DNA for the CDR3: TGTGCCAGCAGTTCTAAAACGCATGGGAGAGAGCAGTACTTC. Amino acid sequence: CASSSKTHGREQYF.

This clone showed up just once. The rearrangement joins TRBV7-6 to TRBJ1-1; D is possibly TRBD1 (6 bases). The V gene lost 5 bases and the J gene lost 3 bases, with 16 bases spanning the gap. The length of the CDR3 is 15 residues. CDR1 is SGHVS and CDR2 is FNYEAQ in the germline V gene. The CDR3 nucleotides read TGTGCCAGCAGCATAAACGCTGCAGGGGACACTGAAGCTTTCTTT. It yields the protein CASSINAAGDTEAFF. The full variable domain, completed using reference TRBV7-6 and TRBJ1-1, is GAGVSQSPRYKVTKRGQDVALRCDPISGHVSLYWYRQALGQGPEFLTYFNYEAQQDKSGLPNDRFSAERPEGSISTLTIQRTEQRDSAMYRCASSINAAGDTEAFFGQGTRLTVV.

This chain links TRBV6-1 with TRBJ2-1; 10 nucleotides agree with TRBD1. CDR1 is MNHNS and CDR2 is SASEGT in the germline V gene. Losses at the gene ends were 6 bases for V and 8 bases for J; bases not matched to a gene: 4. This CDR3 is built from 13 residues. This chain's CDR3 is CASRDRGTHEQFF. CDR3 in DNA: TGTGCCAGCAGGGACAGGGGGACCCATGAGCAGTTCTTC.

The rearrangement uses TRBV5-4 and TRBJ2-1; 11 bases match TRBD2. The germline CDR1 and CDR2 sequences are SGHNT and YYREEE (reference sequence). The CDR3 totals 18 residues. With 2 bases clipped from V and 5 bases from J, the junction kept 12 bases outside the gene matches. The CDR3 loop reads CASSFVLAGGRMHNEQFF. CDR3 sequence (DNA): TGTGCCAGCAGCTTTGTTTTAGCGGGAGGGCGGATGCACAATGAGCAGTTCTTC.

V usage is TRBV4-2 and J usage is TRBJ2-1, with 8 bases that match TRBD1. Losses at the gene ends were 0 bases for V and 8 bases for J; bases not matched to a gene: 9. Per the germline V gene, CDR1 is LGHNA and CDR2 is YNFKEQ. The length of the CDR3 is 16 residues. CDR3 coding DNA: TGTGCCAGCAGCCAAGAGCCGGGACAGGCCCGGGATGAGCAGTTCTTC. Amino acids: CASSQEPGQARDEQFF.

Comments on this clone: This specimen includes other DNA sequences encoding the same CDR3. The chain uses TRBV5-1 and TRBJ2-2; the match to TRBD1 covers 10 bases. Germline CDR1 reads SGHRS; CDR2 reads YFSETQ. CDR3 length equals 17 residues. V trimming: 4 bases; J trimming: 2 bases; junction bases outside the gene matches: 8. The CDR3 loop is CASSQKRTGGNTGELFF. DNA of the CDR3: TGCGCCAGCAGCCAAAAACGGACAGGGGGTAACACCGGGGAGCTGTTTTTT. The variable domain in full, with the rest retrieved from reference TRBV5-1 and TRBJ2-2, is KAGVTQTPRYLIKTRGQQVTLSCSPISGHRSVSWYQQTPGQGLQFLFEYFSETQRNKGNFPGRFSGRQFSNSRSEMNVSTLELGDSALYLCASSQKRTGGNTGELFFGEGSRLTVL.

This chain uses TRBV19 with TRBJ1-2; D may be TRBD1 (5 bases). The CDR3 has 13 amino acids. CDR1 LNHDA and CDR2 SQIVND come from the germline V gene (reference sequence). V shed 9 bases and J shed 0 bases, with 11 bases lying between them. CDR3: CASRDSANYGYTF. The CDR3 DNA reads as TGTGCCAGCCGGGACTCAGCTAACTATGGCTACACCTTC. The entire variable domain, with the rest obtained from reference TRBV19 and TRBJ1-2, is as follows: DGGITQSPKYLFRKEGQNVTLSCEQNLNHDAMYWYRQDPGQGLRLIYYSQIVNDFQKGDIAEGYSVSREKKESFPLTVTSAQKNPTAFYLCASRDSANYGYTFGSGTRLTVV.

There are a few counts of this clone. This chain uses TRBV7-2 with TRBJ1-1; TRBD1 might be the D (6 bases). This CDR3 is 12 amino acids long. Looked up from germline, CDR1 is SGHTA and CDR2 is FQGNSA. V lost 4 bases and J lost 9, with 12 bases in between. CDR3 nucleotides: TGTGCCAGCAGCTCTCCAGGGGCACAAGCTTTCTTT. Its translation is CASSSPGAQAFF.

J is TRBJ2-2 and V is TRBV7-8, with D tentatively TRBD2 (5 bases). Trimming took 3 bases from V and 4 from J, leaving 9 bases between them. CDR1 is SGHVS and CDR2 is FQNEAQ in the germline V gene. The CDR3 has 14 amino acids. CDR3 in amino acids: CASSFGIVTGELFF. In DNA, the CDR3 is TGTGCCAGCAGCTTCGGGATAGTCACCGGGGAGCTGTTTTTT. The full variable domain, in which reference TRBV7-8 and TRBJ2-2 provide the parts outside the CDR3, is GAGVSQSPRYKVAKRGQDVALRCDPISGHVSLFWYQQALGQGPEFLTYFQNEAQLDKSGLPSDRFFAERPEGSVSTLKIQRTQQEDSAVYLCASSFGIVTGELFFGEGSRLTVL.

The CDR3 here is CASSSQGSAYNSPLHF. The CDR3 nucleotides read TGTGCCAGCAGCTCCCAGGGAAGCGCCTATAATTCACCCCTCCACTTT. J is TRBJ1-6 and V is TRBV13; the D gene is possibly TRBD1 (5 bases). The CDR3 totals 16 residues. Germline CDR1 and CDR2: PRHDT and FYEKMQ (reference sequence). V was shortened by 4 bases and J by 2 bases, with 12 bases between the two germline ends.

V usage is TRBV6-5 and J usage is TRBJ2-7, with 9 positions matching TRBD2. The germline V gene has CDR1 MNHEY and CDR2 SVGAGI. The V gene end was trimmed by 5 bases and the J gene end by 2 bases; junction bases not matched to a gene: 7. The CDR3 runs 15 residues. The CDR3 coding sequence is TGTGCCAGCAGTCCCGCGGGAGGGTCCGCCTACGAGCAGTACTTC. It encodes CASSPAGGSAYEQYF.

The V gene is TRBV28, the J gene TRBJ2-5; 10 nucleotides align to TRBD2. The CDR3 spans 16 residues. The V gene's germline CDR1 is MDHEN and CDR2 SYDVKM. V gave up 5 bases and J gave up 4 bases; unmatched junction bases: 10. This CDR3 is CASSRASGRFGETQYF. The CDR3 DNA follows: TGTGCCAGCAGTCGAGCTAGCGGGAGATTCGGAGAGACCCAGTACTTC.

The chain recombines TRBV5-1 with TRBJ2-1, with 9 positions matching TRBD2. V gave up 3 bases and J gave up 4 bases; unmatched junction bases: 2. Germline values: CDR1 SGHRS, CDR2 YFSETQ. The CDR3 loop spans 14 amino acids. In DNA, the CDR3 is TGCGCCAGCAGCTGGACTAGCGCTTACAATGAGCAGTTCTTC. Its translation: CASSWTSAYNEQFF.

In nucleotides, the CDR3 is TGTGCCAGCAGTCCCTACGGAAGACAGGGTAATGGCTACACCTTC. Encoded protein: CASSPYGRQGNGYTF. The chain recombines TRBV27 with TRBJ1-2, with 7 bases identical to TRBD1. V shed 5 bases and J 6 bases; nucleotides not matched to a gene: 12. Looked up from germline, CDR1 is MNHEY and CDR2 is SMNVEV (reference sequence). This CDR3 is 15 amino acids long.

The V call is TRBV11-3, the J call TRBJ2-5; 11 bases map to TRBD1. This CDR3 is 15 amino acids long. J lost 5 bases, V lost 3 bases, and 5 bases had no gene match. Germline V CDR1 and CDR2: SGHNT, YENEEA. This CDR3 reads CASSLGQGEGETQYF. DNA for the CDR3: TGTGCCAGCAGCTTGGGACAGGGGGAAGGGGAGACCCAGTACTTC.

V is TRBV2 and J is TRBJ2-2, with 9 bases matching TRBD1. J lost 4 bases, V lost 6 bases, and 6 bases had no gene match. The CDR3 length is 15 residues. Germline lookup yields CDR1 SNHLY and CDR2 FYNNEI. CDR3 bases: TGTGCCAGCAGAGATGGGACAGGGCCCACCGGGGAGCTGTTTTTT. Protein product: CASRDGTGPTGELFF.

The chain links TRBV6-5 to TRBJ1-1; TRBD1 might be the D (6 bases). CDR1 MNHEY and CDR2 SVGAGI come from the germline V gene. This CDR3 is 13 amino acids long. V lost 6 bases to trimming and J lost 0 bases, with 8 bases between them. The CDR3 spells CASSRGMNTEAFF. CDR3 in DNA: TGTGCCAGCAGCAGGGGTATGAACACTGAAGCTTTCTTT.

The chain links TRBV5-5 to TRBJ2-1; 10 bases line up with TRBD2. Germline values: CDR1 SGHKS, CDR2 YYEKEE (reference sequence). V gave up 2 bases and J gave up 0 bases; unmatched junction bases: 5. This CDR3 region has 17 residues. The CDR3 DNA sequence: TGTGCCAGCAGCTTAGCGGGAGGGGAGAGCTCCTACAATGAGCAGTTCTTC. Residues: CASSLAGGESSYNEQFF. Together with reference TRBV5-5 and TRBJ2-1, the CDR3 gives the full variable domain: DAGVTQSPTHLIKTRGQQVTLRCSPISGHKSVSWYQQVLGQGPQFIFQYYEKEERGRGNFPDRFSARQFPNYSSELNVNALLLGDSALYLCASSLAGGESSYNEQFFGPGTRLTVL.

This chain links TRBV10-3 with TRBJ1-5; D gene unclear. The germline V gene encodes CDR1 ENHRY and CDR2 SYGVKD. Trimming shortened V by 0 bases and J by 10 bases, and 10 bases separated the two germline ends. The CDR3 has 13 residues. The CDR3 DNA reads TGTGCCATCAGTGAGTCGTCCACTCCCCCCCAGCATTTT. Its protein is CAISESSTPPQHF.

V is TRBV6-6 and J is TRBJ2-3, with D perhaps TRBD1 (6 bases). This CDR3 contains 16 residues. Trimming took 4 bases from V and 2 from J, leaving 16 bases between them. Per germline, CDR1 MNHNY and CDR2 SVGAGI (reference sequence). CDR3 loop: CASSSQGRIPTDTQYF. The CDR3 nucleotides read TGTGCCAGCAGTTCTCAGGGGCGGATACCCACAGATACGCAGTATTTT.